The 32 T cell receptor beta chains presented below share a single source sample, sequenced in a study of cytomegalovirus exposure and HLA in healthy donors. Amplification used 60 Vbeta primers and 13 Jbeta primers. Assay used: immunoSEQ multiplex PCR; TCRdb lists only in-frame clones, some missing. The sample includes around 150,000 clones, roughly 85% of them seen just once. Sequenced: PBMCs. All receptors come from a woman aged 25 to 39 in good health and CMV-seronegative.

The chain joins TRBV27 to TRBJ1-1; D possibly corresponds to TRBD1 (5 bases). The germline V and J ends were trimmed by 5 bases and 5 bases, with 18 bases remaining between them. The CDR3 consists of 15 residues. Germline lookup yields CDR1 MNHEY and CDR2 SMNVEV (reference sequence). The CDR3 bases are TGTGCCAGCAGTCCCTGGGACTCGGAGGGTACTGAAGCTTTCTTT. It codes for CASSPWDSEGTEAFF.

V and J are TRBV2 and TRBJ1-2; D not certain. The V end lost 4 bases, the J end lost 0 bases, and 9 bases lay between the germline ends. Germline V gene data show CDR1 as SNHLY and CDR2 as FYNNEI. This CDR3 comprises 14 residues. The CDR3 DNA follows: TGTGCCAGCAGTGTTGGCGGAGCTAACTATGGCTACACCTTC. Its protein product is CASSVGGANYGYTF.

The sample holds a few counts of this clone. The rearrangement joins TRBV7-8 to TRBJ1-5; a weak D match, TRBD1 (6 bases). This CDR3 has 15 residues. Per germline, CDR1 SGHVS and CDR2 FQNEAQ. Deletions cut 5 bases from V and 3 bases from J, with 14 bases between. The chain's CDR3 is CASSPGGTTNQPQHF. Written as DNA, the CDR3 is TGTGCCAGCAGCCCGGGAGGGACAACCAATCAGCCCCAGCATTTT. Filled out from reference TRBV7-8 and TRBJ1-5, the complete variable domain reads GAGVSQSPRYKVAKRGQDVALRCDPISGHVSLFWYQQALGQGPEFLTYFQNEAQLDKSGLPSDRFFAERPEGSVSTLKIQRTQQEDSAVYLCASSPGGTTNQPQHFGDGTRLSIL.

V is TRBV15 and J is TRBJ1-6; 7 bases line up with TRBD1. There are 16 residues in the CDR3. J was trimmed by 9 bases and V by 5 bases; bases with no gene match: 13. In germline, CDR1 is LNHNV, CDR2 YYDKDF (reference sequence). The CDR3 DNA reads as TGTGCCACCAGCGGGTACCGGGACAGCTTTGCTTCACCCCTCCACTTT. Its protein is CATSGYRDSFASPLHF.

The chain carries TRBV7-2 and TRBJ2-2, with 8 bases matching TRBD2. The V gene's germline CDR1 is SGHTA and CDR2 FQGNSA. This CDR3 contains 16 residues. The trim removed 7 bases at V and 6 bases at J, leaving 13 bases unmatched. CDR3 sequence reads: CASTPTGGLWSGELFF. For the CDR3, the DNA is TGTGCCAGCACCCCGACGGGGGGGCTTTGGTCCGGGGAGCTGTTTTTT.

The CDR3 sequence is CASSRDRGETQYF. The CDR3 nucleotides read TGCGCCAGCAGCCGGGACAGGGGTGAGACCCAGTACTTC. This sequence joins TRBV5-1 and TRBJ2-5; 10 bases align to TRBD1. The germline V gene encodes CDR1 SGHRS and CDR2 YFSETQ. The trim removed 4 bases at V and 5 bases at J, leaving 2 bases unmatched. The length of the CDR3 is 13 residues.

The chain combines TRBV7-2 with TRBJ1-1; D gene unclear. The ends were cut back, 1 base at V and 4 bases at J, with 16 bases in the middle. Germline V lookup: CDR1 SGHTA, CDR2 FQGNSA. This CDR3 has 16 residues. The CDR3 spells CASSLDLAGRATEAFF. The CDR3 DNA follows: TGTGCCAGCAGCTTAGATCTCGCGGGTCGAGCCACTGAAGCTTTCTTT. Combining the CDR3 with reference TRBV7-2 and TRBJ1-1 gives the whole variable domain GAGVSQSPSNKVTEKGKDVELRCDPISGHTALYWYRQSLGQGLEFLIYFQGNSAPDKSGLPSDRFSAERTGGSVSTLTIQRTQQEDSAVYLCASSLDLAGRATEAFFGQGTRLTVV.

The gene calls are TRBV6-1 and TRBJ2-2; D gene unclear. There are 14 residues in the CDR3. Per the germline V gene, CDR1 is MNHNS and CDR2 is SASEGT. Trimming took 7 bases from V and 7 from J, leaving 16 bases between them. Here the CDR3 reads CASTQEPIFGELFF. CDR3 nucleotides: TGTGCCAGCACCCAAGAACCTATTTTCGGGGAGCTGTTTTTT.

The chain joins TRBV10-3 to TRBJ2-3; 7 bases are a match to TRBD2. CDR1 ENHRY and CDR2 SYGVKD come from the germline V gene. This CDR3 region has 14 residues. V trimming: 6 bases; J trimming: 0 bases; junction bases outside the gene matches: 3. CDR3 residues: CAISVSGSTDTQYF. As DNA, the CDR3 is TGTGCCATCAGCGTTAGCGGGAGCACAGATACGCAGTATTTT.

The chain employs TRBV7-8 and TRBJ1-4; 8 bases fit TRBD1. CDR1 SGHVS and CDR2 FQNEAQ come from the germline V gene. CDR3 length: 15 amino acids. The V gene end was trimmed by 3 bases and the J gene end by 5 bases; junction bases not matched to a gene: 5. CDR3: CASSLAGTGNEKLFF. For the CDR3, the DNA is TGTGCCAGCAGCTTGGCCGGGACAGGAAATGAAAAACTGTTTTTT.

The chain's CDR3 is CASTETGTGGLGEQYF. CDR3 in DNA: TGTGCCAGCACCGAAACTGGGACAGGGGGTCTAGGTGAGCAGTACTTC. The chain employs TRBV28 and TRBJ2-7, with 11 bases aligning to TRBD1. J lost 7 bases, V lost 7 bases, and 15 bases had no gene match. There are 16 residues in the CDR3. The germline gives CDR1 MDHEN, CDR2 SYDVKM.

Only one count was recorded for this clone. The chain couples TRBV5-1 to TRBJ2-7; maybe TRBD1 (6 bases). This CDR3 is built from 14 residues. Trimming shortened V by 3 bases and J by 0 bases, and 10 bases separated the two germline ends. Looked up from germline, CDR1 is SGHRS and CDR2 is YFSETQ. The CDR3 sequence is CASSSDSSSYEQYF. CDR3 in DNA: TGCGCCAGCAGCTCGGACAGCAGCTCCTACGAGCAGTACTTC.

The J gene is TRBJ1-1, the V gene TRBV5-5; no definite D call. This CDR3 region has 14 residues. Germline CDR1 is SGHKS and CDR2 is YYEKEE (reference sequence). V was clipped by 2 bases and J by 7 bases, with 15 bases between them. The DNA of the CDR3 is TGTGCCAGCAGCTTCTTAGGAGGGTCCTATGAAGCTTTCTTT. Amino acid sequence: CASSFLGGSYEAFF.

The chain employs TRBV5-6 and TRBJ2-1; 12 positions match TRBD2. CDR3 length: 13 residues. The junction had 1 base not matched to a gene; V was cut back by 4 bases and J by 8 bases. Germline V gene lookup returns CDR1 SGHDT and CDR2 YYEEEE. CDR3 region: CASSRTSGDEQFF. Here the CDR3 DNA reads TGTGCCAGCAGCCGGACTAGCGGGGATGAGCAGTTCTTC. The full variable domain, with the rest looked up from reference TRBV5-6 and TRBJ2-1, is DAGVTQSPTHLIKTRGQQVTLRCSPKSGHDTVSWYQQALGQGPQFIFQYYEEEERQRGNFPDRFSGHQFPNYSSELNVNALLLGDSALYLCASSRTSGDEQFFGPGTRLTVL.

This chain links TRBV5-5 with TRBJ2-1; 8 nucleotides line up with TRBD2. CDR1 is SGHKS, CDR2 YYEKEE, per germline (reference sequence). With 7 bases clipped from V and 5 bases from J, the junction kept 11 bases outside the gene matches. This CDR3 is 15 amino acids long. This CDR3 is CASGPGGRLDNEQFF. The CDR3 region has the DNA TGTGCCAGCGGCCCCGGCGGGAGGTTAGACAATGAGCAGTTCTTC.

The chain combines TRBV5-5 with TRBJ2-3, with a tentative D call TRBD2 (5 bases). Germline loops: CDR1 SGHKS, CDR2 YYEKEE (reference sequence). V lost 2 bases and J lost 5, with 6 bases in between. The CDR3 is 12 residues long. CDR3 nucleotides: TGTGCCAGCAGCTTCGGAGGAGATACGCAGTATTTT. This sequence encodes CASSFGGDTQYF.

The chain couples TRBV11-2 to TRBJ1-1; TRBD1 agrees at 8 bases. Losses at the gene ends were 5 bases for V and 4 bases for J; bases not matched to a gene: 6. The CDR3 is 14 amino acids. The germline CDR1 and CDR2 sequences are SGHAT and FQNNGV. In DNA form, the CDR3 reads TGTGCCAGCAGCGTGATACAGGGGGGCACTGAAGCTTTCTTT. Translating it yields CASSVIQGGTEAFF.

This chain joins TRBV6-5 and TRBJ2-1; 9 bases are shared with TRBD2. This CDR3 comprises 15 residues. The V segment lost 6 bases and the J segment 3 bases; nucleotides outside the gene matches: 6. Germline V gives CDR1 MNHEY, CDR2 SVGAGI. The CDR3 sequence is CASRKREVVYNEQFF. The CDR3, as DNA: TGTGCCAGCAGGAAGCGGGAGGTCGTCTACAATGAGCAGTTCTTC.

The chain carries TRBV5-5 and TRBJ2-2; D is unresolved. The CDR3 is made up of 14 amino acids. Deletions cut 2 bases from V and 0 bases from J, with 5 bases between. Germline CDR1 SGHKS, CDR2 YYEKEE (reference sequence). CDR3 sequence: CASSLSTNTGELFF. CDR3 DNA sequence: TGTGCCAGCAGCTTATCCACGAACACCGGGGAGCTGTTTTTT.

The chain joins TRBV7-6 to TRBJ1-1; D is possibly TRBD1 (6 bases). CDR3 length: 13 amino acids. V lost 2 bases and J lost 4, with 8 bases in between. Germline V CDR1 and CDR2: SGHVS, FNYEAQ. The CDR3 sequence: CASSLQQGTEAFF. The CDR3, as DNA: TGTGCCAGCAGCTTACAACAGGGCACTGAAGCTTTCTTT.

This chain links TRBV9 with TRBJ2-5, with D perhaps matching TRBD1 (5 bases). Matching the DNA end better, TRBJ2-7 makes the J call doubtful. The CDR3 totals 13 residues. Per the germline V gene, CDR1 is SGDLS and CDR2 is YYNGEE. As DNA, the CDR3 is TGTGCCAGCAGCCCACGGACACACTACGAGCAGTACTTC. Its protein is CASSPRTHYEQYF.

This rearrangement joins TRBV7-9 to TRBJ2-1; D is unresolved. Trimming took off 4 bases at V and 6 bases at J, with 16 bases between the two ends. Germline lookup yields CDR1 SEHNR and CDR2 FQNEAQ (reference sequence). This CDR3 spans 15 amino acids. The CDR3 spells CASSSRPLAANEQFF. The CDR3 region has the DNA TGTGCCAGCAGCTCGCGGCCCTTAGCAGCCAATGAGCAGTTCTTC.

In its sample, this clone was seen a few times. The rearrangement uses TRBV4-1 and TRBJ1-1; 7 nucleotides line up with TRBD1. The CDR3 has 16 amino acids. Per germline, CDR1 MGHRA and CDR2 YSYEKL. Unmatched junction bases numbered 5, after V lost 1 base and J lost 0 bases. Here the CDR3 DNA reads TGCGCCAGCAGCCAAGGTAACAGGGGAGTGAACACTGAAGCTTTCTTT. Its protein product is CASSQGNRGVNTEAFF.

The rearrangement joins TRBV6-5 to TRBJ2-2; D is undetermined. The J call may be in error: the DNA end matches TRBJ1-3 better. The CDR3 spans 16 residues. Germline values: CDR1 MNHEY, CDR2 SVGAGI. CDR3 sequence reads: CASSYSRSISGNTIYF. Here the CDR3 DNA reads TGTGCCAGCAGTTACTCGCGGTCTATCTCTGGAAACACCATATATTTT.

The V call is TRBV9, the J call TRBJ1-1; no reliable D call. Germline CDR1 is SGDLS and CDR2 is YYNGEE. V shed 3 bases and J shed 1 base, with 13 bases lying between them. The CDR3 has 15 amino acids. The CDR3 loop reads CASSATAVGNTEAFF. Here the CDR3 DNA reads TGTGCCAGCAGCGCAACCGCGGTGGGGAACACTGAAGCTTTCTTT.

The chain joins TRBV5-4 to TRBJ2-2, with a possible D match to TRBD1 (7 bases). V dropped 0 bases and J dropped 5 bases, with 11 bases sitting between them. The CDR3 totals 15 residues. The V gene's germline CDR1 is SGHNT and CDR2 YYREEE (reference sequence). CDR3 sequence reads: CASSLVAGGTGELFF. The CDR3 DNA follows: TGTGCCAGCAGCTTGGTGGCAGGGGGGACCGGGGAGCTGTTTTTT.

The rearrangement uses TRBV7-8 and TRBJ2-2; a possible D gene is TRBD1 (7 bases). CDR1 is SGHVS, CDR2 FQNEAQ, per germline. CDR3 size: 15 residues. Trimming took 6 bases from V and 4 from J, leaving 15 bases between them. The CDR3 sequence: CASRVGGQSTGELFF. CDR3 DNA: TGTGCCAGCAGGGTGGGGGGACAGAGCACCGGGGAGCTGTTTTTT.

The chain couples TRBV27 to TRBJ1-2, with TRBD1 identical over 7 bases. Per the germline V gene, CDR1 is MNHEY and CDR2 is SMNVEV (reference sequence). Trimming took 4 bases from V and 8 from J; bases not matched to a gene: 4. CDR3 length: 12 amino acids. CDR3 nucleotide sequence: TGTGCCAGCAGTTCGACAGGGCTCGGCTACACCTTC. This codes for CASSSTGLGYTF.

The genes are TRBV11-2 and TRBJ2-2, with a weak D call TRBD2 (6 bases). V lost 0 bases to trimming and J lost 6 bases, with 17 bases between them. Germline values: CDR1 SGHAT, CDR2 FQNNGV. The CDR3 has 17 amino acids. DNA for the CDR3: TGTGCCAGCAGCTTAGATCGGGTGACTAGAATATCCGGGGAGCTGTTTTTT. It specifies CASSLDRVTRISGELFF.

The J gene is TRBJ2-5, the V gene TRBV15, with D tentatively TRBD2 (5 bases). The length of the CDR3 is 13 residues. Germline assignment: CDR1 LNHNV and CDR2 YYDKDF (reference sequence). Deletions cut 6 bases from V and 1 base from J, with 9 bases between. The CDR3 sequence: CATSSDFQETQYF. CDR3 sequence (DNA): TGTGCCACCAGTTCGGACTTCCAAGAGACCCAGTACTTC.

CDR3 loop: CASSIVGRGNNEQFF. CDR3 nucleotides: TGTGCCAGTAGTATAGTCGGGAGGGGAAACAATGAGCAGTTCTTC. J is TRBJ2-1 and V is TRBV19; 8 bases fit TRBD2. Germline-derived CDR1 and CDR2 are LNHDA and SQIVND (reference sequence). The length of the CDR3 is 15 residues. After removal of 1 base from V and 5 bases from J, the junction contained 4 bases not matched to a gene. Based on the CDR3 plus reference TRBV19 and TRBJ2-1, the full variable domain is DGGITQSPKYLFRKEGQNVTLSCEQNLNHDAMYWYRQDPGQGLRLIYYSQIVNDFQKGDIAEGYSVSREKKESFPLTVTSAQKNPTAFYLCASSIVGRGNNEQFFGPGTRLTVL.

The J gene is TRBJ2-2, the V gene TRBV5-6; the match to TRBD1 covers 10 bases. The CDR3 spans 16 residues. Germline V gene lookup returns CDR1 SGHDT and CDR2 YYEEEE. V shed 3 bases and J 6 bases; nucleotides not matched to a gene: 8. As DNA, the CDR3 is TGTGCCAGCAGCTCTCCGGGACAGGGGACTGCCGGGGAGCTGTTTTTT. Amino acid sequence: CASSSPGQGTAGELFF.